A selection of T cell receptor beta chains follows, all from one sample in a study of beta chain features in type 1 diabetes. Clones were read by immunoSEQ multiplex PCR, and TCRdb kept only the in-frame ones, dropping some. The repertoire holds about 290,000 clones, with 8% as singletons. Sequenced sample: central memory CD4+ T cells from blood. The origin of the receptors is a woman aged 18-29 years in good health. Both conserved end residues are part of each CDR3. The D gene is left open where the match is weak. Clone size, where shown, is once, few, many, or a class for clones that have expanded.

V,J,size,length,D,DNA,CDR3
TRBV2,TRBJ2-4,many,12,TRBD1,TGTGCCACGCGGGACAGGGGAAACATTCAGTACTTC,CATRDRGNIQYF
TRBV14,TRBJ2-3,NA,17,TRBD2,TGTGCCAGCAGCCGCAGACTAGCGGGAGGGCCCCCAGATACGCAGTATTTT,CASSRRLAGGPPDTQYF
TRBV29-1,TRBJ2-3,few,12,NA,TGCTCCTCCGCTCCCCCCGCAGATACGCAGTATTTT,CSSAPPADTQYF
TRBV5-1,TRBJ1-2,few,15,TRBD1,TGCGCCAGCAGCCAGGTCACAGGGGGCGACTATGGCTACACCTTC,CASSQVTGGDYGYTF
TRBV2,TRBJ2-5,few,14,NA,TGTGCCAGCAACCCAAACCCAGGGGCAGAGACCCAGTACTTC,CASNPNPGAETQYF
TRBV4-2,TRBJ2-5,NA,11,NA,TGTGCCAGCAGCCTCCGAGAGACCCAGTACTTC,CASSLRETQYF
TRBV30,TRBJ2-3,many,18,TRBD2,TGTGCATCCAGACTAGCGGGAGGGTGGAAGAGAGGCACAGATACGCAGTATTTT,CASRLAGGWKRGTDTQYF
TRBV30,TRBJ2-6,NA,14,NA,TGTGCCTGGAGTCCAGGGCCTGGGGCCAACGTCCTGACTTTC,CAWSPGPGANVLTF
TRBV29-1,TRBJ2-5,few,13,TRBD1,TGCAGCGCCCGGACAGGAAAACAAGAGACCCAGTACTTC,CSARTGKQETQYF
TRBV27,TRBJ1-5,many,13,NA,TGTGCCAGCAGTAAACTTAGGGGTCAGCCCCAGCATTTT,CASSKLRGQPQHF